This T cell receptor beta chain was recovered during a study of sequential checkpoint blockade in melanoma. Study information: Each arm's sequence ended with maintenance nivolumab.

The repertoire was sequenced with immunoSEQ multiplex PCR; TCRdb's copy has only in-frame clones and lacks some. The table records approximately 23,000 clones, around 86% of them present only once. The sample's treatment: randomized to nivolumab then ipilimumab (arm A) or the reverse (arm B). As for this clone: Germline and junction disagree at one end, which may indicate a read error. This same CDR3 is encoded by further DNA sequences in the sample.

The source of this sequence is a human donor with melanoma. Material: CD8+ T cells sorted from blood (inferred from file names), obtained from a patient given nivolumab and ipilimumab in sequence.

This chain's CDR3 is CASSVGLAGYEQYF. CDR3 in DNA: TGCGCCAGCAGCGTGGGACTAGCGGGGTACGAGCAGTACTTC. The chain combines TRBV9 with TRBJ2-7, with 13 nucleotides matching TRBD2. The germline gives CDR1 SGDLS, CDR2 YYNGEE. This CDR3 has 14 amino acids.